The 29 T cell receptor beta chains below were found in one sample sequenced in a study of cytomegalovirus exposure and HLA in healthy donors. The protocol was immunoSEQ multiplex PCR, while the TCRdb copy is restricted to in-frame clones and leaves out a portion. The data hold about 120,000 clones, with about 85% observed a single time. The specimen was PBMCs. All receptors derive from a woman aged 25 to 45 in good health and CMV-seronegative.

CDR3 protein: CASSPSPGEQETQYF. The CDR3, as DNA: TGTGCCAGCAGCCCTTCCCCCGGGGAACAAGAGACCCAGTACTTC. The chain recombines TRBV4-2 with TRBJ2-5; perhaps TRBD2 as D (5 bases). Trimming removed 4 bases at V and 2 bases at J, with 14 bases between. Looked up from germline, CDR1 is LGHNA and CDR2 is YNFKEQ. The CDR3 sequence is 15 residues long.

V is TRBV27 and J is TRBJ1-1, with TRBD1 identical over 8 bases. V dropped 2 bases and J dropped 6; count of bases not matched to a gene: 2. The CDR3 length is 13 residues. Germline lookup yields CDR1 MNHEY and CDR2 SMNVEV (reference sequence). CDR3 region: CASSLGQGSEAFF. The CDR3 region has the DNA TGTGCCAGCAGTTTAGGACAGGGCTCTGAAGCTTTCTTT.

This clone has just one count. The V gene is TRBV4-1, the J gene TRBJ1-4; D gene unclear. CDR3 length equals 15 residues. Germline CDR1 is MGHRA and CDR2 is YSYEKL. Trimming left V 3 bases short and J 0 bases short, with 8 bases between. CDR3 coding DNA: TGCGCCAGCAGCCAGCCCGGGGCAACTAATGAAAAACTGTTTTTT. Its translation: CASSQPGATNEKLFF.

CDR3 nucleotide sequence: TGTGCCAGCAGTTTGTTAGCGGGGGTGGATACGCAGTATTTT. Translation: CASSLLAGVDTQYF. This chain joins TRBV6-5 and TRBJ2-3; 9 nucleotides align to TRBD2. The length of the CDR3 is 14 residues. Germline V CDR1 and CDR2: MNHEY, SVGAGI. V shed 4 bases and J 6 bases; nucleotides not matched to a gene: 5.

This rearrangement joins TRBV7-3 to TRBJ2-3; the match to TRBD2 covers 8 bases. The V gene end was trimmed by 5 bases and the J gene end by 0 bases; junction bases not matched to a gene: 4. This CDR3 has 15 residues. Germline lookup yields CDR1 SGHTA and CDR2 FQGTGA. CDR3 in amino acids: CASSPGGGSTDTQYF. CDR3 in DNA: TGTGCCAGCAGCCCCGGGGGGGGTAGCACAGATACGCAGTATTTT.

The chain couples TRBV7-2 to TRBJ2-3; unclear D gene. From germline, CDR1 is SGHTA and CDR2 FQGNSA. This CDR3 comprises 14 residues. V shed 5 bases and J shed 0 bases, with 9 bases lying between them. The CDR3 DNA sequence: TGTGCCAGCAGCCCGGGTACCAGCACAGATACGCAGTATTTT. It codes for CASSPGTSTDTQYF. The variable domain in full, with the rest retrieved from reference TRBV7-2 and TRBJ2-3, is GAGVSQSPSNKVTEKGKDVELRCDPISGHTALYWYRQSLGQGLEFLIYFQGNSAPDKSGLPSDRFSAERTGGSVSTLTIQRTQQEDSAVYLCASSPGTSTDTQYFGPGTRLTVL.

V and J are TRBV18 and TRBJ1-2, with D unclear. V dropped 6 bases and J dropped 8 bases, with 16 bases sitting between them. CDR3 length: 13 residues. Germline V CDR1 and CDR2: KGHSH, LQKENI. The CDR3: CASSLGRAGGYTF. CDR3 bases: TGTGCCAGCTCCCTGGGGAGGGCCGGAGGCTACACCTTC. The full variable domain, in which reference TRBV18 and TRBJ1-2 provide the parts outside the CDR3, is NAGVMQNPRHLVRRRGQEARLRCSPMKGHSHVYWYRQLPEEGLKFMVYLQKENIIDESGMPKERFSAEFPKEGPSILRIQQVVRGDSAAYFCASSLGRAGGYTFGSGTRLTVV.

This clone was observed a few times. The chain employs TRBV19 and TRBJ1-2, with unresolved D. Germline CDR1 and CDR2: LNHDA and SQIVND (reference sequence). The CDR3 extends over 12 amino acids. V lost 5 bases and J 8 bases, leaving 12 bases between the germline ends. The CDR3 region is CASSVAGGGYTF. The CDR3 nucleotides read TGTGCCAGTAGTGTCGCGGGCGGGGGCTACACCTTC.

V and J are TRBV25-1 and TRBJ2-3; 7 nucleotides align to TRBD1. V lost 4 bases and J lost 2; bases outside the gene matches: 9. Germline loops: CDR1 MGHDK, CDR2 SYGVNS. The CDR3 has 16 residues. CDR3 in DNA: TGTGCCAGCAGTGGCTATGGACAGGACTTCACAGATACGCAGTATTTT. This encodes CASSGYGQDFTDTQYF.

The rearrangement uses TRBV6-1 and TRBJ1-5; TRBD1 might be the D (5 bases). Germline CDR1 reads MNHNS; CDR2 reads SASEGT. This CDR3 comprises 12 residues. Deletions cut 3 bases from V and 6 bases from J, with 6 bases between. CDR3 amino acids: CASSDRVQPQHF. In DNA, the CDR3 is TGTGCCAGCAGTGACAGGGTTCAGCCCCAGCATTTT.

The rearrangement links TRBV7-2 to TRBJ1-1, with 9 bases fitting TRBD1. The CDR3 is 14 residues long. The V and J ends lost 0 bases and 4 bases, in that order; junction bases with no gene match: 0. Germline V CDR1 and CDR2: SGHTA, FQGNSA. Here the CDR3 reads CASSLAGQGTEAFF. DNA for the CDR3: TGTGCCAGCAGCTTAGCGGGACAGGGCACTGAAGCTTTCTTT.

The gene calls are TRBV6-6 and TRBJ2-7, with D uncertain. Germline loops: CDR1 MNHNY, CDR2 SVGAGI (reference sequence). V lost 3 bases to trimming and J lost 2 bases, with 8 bases between them. This CDR3 comprises 13 residues. DNA for the CDR3: TGTGCCAGCAGTTATGGGCAGACCTACGAGCAGTACTTC. The encoded protein is CASSYGQTYEQYF.

A note on this clone: Other DNA sequences within the sample encode an identical CDR3. This sequence joins TRBV6-5 and TRBJ1-1; TRBD1 might be the D (6 bases). Germline V CDR1 and CDR2: MNHEY, SVGAGI. The CDR3 covers 13 residues. Between the trimmed V and J ends, which lost 0 bases and 5 bases, there was a span of 7 bases. CDR3 bases: TGTGCCAGCAGTTACTCGGACAGAACTGAAGCTTTCTTT. Its protein is CASSYSDRTEAFF.

This sequence joins TRBV19 and TRBJ1-2; the match to TRBD1 covers 8 bases. CDR1 and CDR2 (germline): LNHDA, SQIVND (reference sequence). The CDR3 loop spans 12 amino acids. V lost 3 bases and J lost 8; bases outside the gene matches: 2. CDR3 amino acids: CASSIPGGGYTF. CDR3 DNA sequence: TGTGCCAGTAGTATCCCAGGGGGCGGCTACACCTTC.

V is TRBV7-9 and J is TRBJ1-4; no firm D call. The CDR3 covers 13 residues. Germline lookup yields CDR1 SEHNR and CDR2 FQNEAQ (reference sequence). V gave up 7 bases and J gave up 8 bases, with 14 bases separating them. The CDR3 spells CASNVGREEKLFF. The CDR3 DNA sequence: TGTGCCAGCAATGTGGGCCGGGAGGAAAAACTGTTTTTT.

Only a few counts were recorded for this clone. The genes are TRBV6-1 and TRBJ1-6, with 7 bases lining up with TRBD1. V lost 4 bases and J lost 6; bases outside the gene matches: 6. The CDR3 has 15 amino acids. Germline loops: CDR1 MNHNS, CDR2 SASEGT. The CDR3 sequence is CASSAGTASNSPLHF. DNA of the CDR3: TGTGCCAGCAGTGCCGGGACAGCCTCTAATTCACCCCTCCACTTT.

This clone was seen a few times. The rearrangement uses TRBV7-2 and TRBJ2-5, with 8 positions matching TRBD2. The CDR3 contains 15 residues. Germline values: CDR1 SGHTA, CDR2 FQGNSA. V lost 1 base and J lost 4; bases outside the gene matches: 5. This CDR3 is CASSLVVRGGETQYF. CDR3 bases: TGTGCCAGCAGCTTAGTGGTACGGGGGGGAGAGACCCAGTACTTC. The variable domain in full, completed from reference TRBV7-2 and TRBJ2-5, reads GAGVSQSPSNKVTEKGKDVELRCDPISGHTALYWYRQSLGQGLEFLIYFQGNSAPDKSGLPSDRFSAERTGGSVSTLTIQRTQQEDSAVYLCASSLVVRGGETQYFGPGTRLLVL.

Points on this clone: Other DNA sequences from this sample encode an identical CDR3 as well. The chain uses TRBV9 and TRBJ2-7; 9 positions match TRBD1. Germline trimming cut 0 bases from V and 2 bases from J; bases unmatched to any gene: 0. Looked up from germline, CDR1 is SGDLS and CDR2 is YYNGEE. The CDR3 spans 14 residues. The CDR3 DNA reads TGTGCCAGCAGCGTAGGACAGGGGGCCTACGAGCAGTACTTC. This codes for CASSVGQGAYEQYF.

The V call is TRBV2, the J call TRBJ2-1; 9 bases are shared with TRBD1. This CDR3 region has 15 residues. Germline V lookup: CDR1 SNHLY, CDR2 FYNNEI. Trimming at V came to 10 bases and at J to 6 bases, leaving 13 bases not matched to a gene. CDR3 region: CATLDTTGGINEQFF. The CDR3 nucleotides are TGTGCCACCCTAGATACGACAGGGGGGATCAATGAGCAGTTCTTC.

The chain carries TRBV2 and TRBJ2-3; a weak D match, TRBD1 (5 bases). V lost 3 bases, J lost 2 bases, and 12 bases lay in between. The CDR3 spans 15 residues. The germline V gene encodes CDR1 SNHLY and CDR2 FYNNEI. This CDR3 is CASSDLPGLTDTQYF. CDR3 DNA sequence: TGTGCCAGCAGTGATCTCCCAGGGCTCACAGATACGCAGTATTTT.

The J gene is TRBJ1-5, the V gene TRBV5-1; D might be TRBD1 (6 bases). Trimming took off 4 bases at V and 3 bases at J, with 11 bases between the two ends. Germline assignment: CDR1 SGHRS and CDR2 YFSETQ. The CDR3 totals 14 residues. The CDR3 is CASSEQGTNQPQHF. CDR3 nucleotides: TGCGCCAGCAGCGAACAGGGTACCAATCAGCCCCAGCATTTT.

The chain carries TRBV6-5 and TRBJ2-1, with 10 bases aligning to TRBD1. J was trimmed by 4 bases and V by 3 bases; bases with no gene match: 3. Germline CDR1 is MNHEY and CDR2 is SVGAGI. The length of the CDR3 is 15 residues. DNA for the CDR3: TGTGCCAGCAGTTATGCGGGACAGGGGTACAATGAGCAGTTCTTC. Its protein product is CASSYAGQGYNEQFF.

The chain has TRBV7-2 and TRBJ1-5; unclear D gene. Germline lookup yields CDR1 SGHTA and CDR2 FQGNSA. V lost 7 bases and J 7 bases, leaving 17 bases between the germline ends. The CDR3 extends over 14 amino acids. CDR3 in DNA: TGTGCCAGCACCCTTCCGGGGTTTCGCCAGCCCCAGCATTTT. Residues: CASTLPGFRQPQHF.

The chain uses TRBV7-2 and TRBJ1-1, with D unresolved. CDR3 length equals 13 residues. Germline CDR1 is SGHTA and CDR2 is FQGNSA. V shed 4 bases and J shed 1 base, with 7 bases lying between them. CDR3 nucleotide sequence: TGTGCCAGCAGCTCCTCAGGGAACACTGAAGCTTTCTTT. This translates into CASSSSGNTEAFF.

The chain has TRBV6-5 and TRBJ1-2, with D uncertain. Germline values: CDR1 MNHEY, CDR2 SVGAGI. The CDR3 totals 13 residues. The ends were cut back, 6 bases at V and 3 bases at J, with 11 bases in the middle. CDR3 sequence: CASRPGSYYGYTF. CDR3 nucleotides: TGTGCCAGCAGACCCGGGAGTTACTATGGCTACACCTTC.

The V gene is TRBV7-2, the J gene TRBJ2-2; 8 nucleotides match TRBD1. CDR1 and CDR2 (germline): SGHTA, FQGNSA. This CDR3 contains 14 residues. With V trimmed by 5 bases and J by 6 bases, 5 bases remained unmatched. The CDR3, as DNA: TGTGCCAGCAGCCTAAGGACAGGGCCCGGGGAGCTGTTTTTT. Translation gives CASSLRTGPGELFF.

This chain joins TRBV9 and TRBJ1-1, with D unclear. V dropped 4 bases and J dropped 8 bases, with 12 bases sitting between them. The germline V gene has CDR1 SGDLS and CDR2 YYNGEE. The CDR3 spans 12 residues. CDR3 nucleotide sequence: TGTGCCAGCAGCCCGGTGGGGAGAGAAGCTTTCTTT. The encoded protein is CASSPVGREAFF. Combining the CDR3 with reference TRBV9 and TRBJ1-1 gives the whole variable domain DSGVTQTPKHLITATGQRVTLRCSPRSGDLSVYWYQQSLDQGLQFLIQYYNGEERAKGNILERFSAQQFPDLHSELNLSSLELGDSALYFCASSPVGREAFFGQGTRLTVV.

The chain recombines TRBV12-5 with TRBJ1-6; 7 bases map to TRBD1. V lost 2 bases, J lost 6 bases, and 4 bases stayed unmatched. Per the germline V gene, CDR1 is LGHNT and CDR2 is FRNRAP. CDR3 length: 15 amino acids. The DNA of the CDR3 is TGTGCTAGTGGTTTGTGGGACAGAGGTAATTCACCCCTCCACTTT. This gives the protein CASGLWDRGNSPLHF. The full variable domain, its missing parts supplied by reference TRBV12-5 and TRBJ1-6, is DARVTQTPRHKVTEMGQEVTMRCQPILGHNTVFWYRQTMMQGLELLAYFRNRAPLDDSGMPKDRFSAEMPDATLATLKIQPSEPRDSAVYFCASGLWDRGNSPLHFGNGTRLTVT.

This clone came up once. The rearrangement uses TRBV7-2 and TRBJ1-2, with TRBD1 identical over 7 bases. The CDR3 sequence is 14 residues long. The V gene end was trimmed by 6 bases and the J gene end by 3 bases; junction bases not matched to a gene: 7. Germline values: CDR1 SGHTA, CDR2 FQGNSA. CDR3 bases: TGTGCCAGCAGACCCCAGGGACAGCACTATGGCTACACCTTC. Protein product: CASRPQGQHYGYTF. Looking up the rest from reference TRBV7-2 and TRBJ1-2 gives the full variable domain: GAGVSQSPSNKVTEKGKDVELRCDPISGHTALYWYRQSLGQGLEFLIYFQGNSAPDKSGLPSDRFSAERTGGSVSTLTIQRTQQEDSAVYLCASRPQGQHYGYTFGSGTRLTVV.